This entry lists 26 T cell receptor beta chains sequenced from one sample in a study of blood T cells in healthy people across ages. For the second PCR, which ran for about 6 to 11 cycles, a sample-barcoded 5' primer and a J-beta primer mix were used. TCRdb independently ran MiXCR on the 5' RACE reads; one entry per CDR3 protein. Of 600,000 or so distinct CDR3 sequences in the sample, roughly 30% were seen once. The sequencing input was blood. Receptors were obtained from a woman older than 75 in good health.

This clonotype has just a few counts. The chain couples TRBV15 to TRBJ2-2, with D perhaps TRBD2 (6 bases). The CDR3 extends over 15 amino acids. From germline, CDR1 is LNHNV and CDR2 YYDKDF (reference sequence). V was clipped by 0 bases and J by 4 bases, with 9 bases between them. DNA of the CDR3: TGTGCCACCAGCAGAGAACTAGCTGGCACCGGGGAGCTGTTTTTT. Translated: CATSRELAGTGELFF.

Notes on this clonotype: A clone one base away is much larger, so this may be a read error. The chain joins TRBV7-9 to TRBJ1-5; 7 bases are a match to TRBD1. The germline V gene encodes CDR1 SEHNR and CDR2 FQNEAQ (reference sequence). The CDR3 loop spans 14 amino acids. DNA of the CDR3: TGTGCCAACAGCTCACAGGGGTGGAATCAGCCCCAGCATTTT. Translating gives CANSSQGWNQPQHF.

With respect to this clonotype: This sequence may be a read error, since a much larger clone differs from it by one base. This chain links TRBV5-1 with TRBJ2-5; 9 nucleotides agree with TRBD2. The junction had 14 bases not matched to a gene; V was cut back by 0 bases and J by 11 bases. Germline CDR1 SGHRS, CDR2 YFSETQ. This CDR3 region has 16 residues. CDR3 sequence: CASSLAGLAGYNEQYF. Here the CDR3 DNA reads TGCGCCAGCAGCTTGGCCGGGCTAGCGGGGTACAATGAGCAGTACTTC.

This clonotype was seen more than once but under ten times. A single base separates this from a much larger clone, so it may be a read error. This chain joins TRBV30 and TRBJ2-1, with D hard to call. This CDR3 has 12 residues. Germline CDR1 GTSNPN, CDR2 SVGIG (reference sequence). CDR3 nucleotide sequence: TGTGCCCGGAGTGTACAACCGAATGAGCAGTTCTTC. This encodes CARSVQPNEQFF.

The table lists this clonotype with many counts. V usage is TRBV29-1 and J usage is TRBJ2-1, with no clear D. Trimming stripped 8 bases from V and 0 bases from J, with 8 bases between. Looked up from germline, CDR1 is SQVTM and CDR2 is ANQGSEA. The length of the CDR3 is 12 residues. CDR3 amino acids: CSMASSYNEQFF. In nucleotides, the CDR3 is TGCAGCATGGCAAGCTCCTACAATGAGCAGTTCTTC.

Many counts were recorded for this clonotype. The rearrangement uses TRBV20-1 and TRBJ1-5; D is unclear. Germline V gene data show CDR1 as DFQATT and CDR2 as SNEGSKA (reference sequence). CDR3 length: 12 residues. V was cut by 0 bases and J by 4 bases, with 4 bases left in between. CDR3 DNA: TGCAGTGCTAGAGATCAAAATCAGCCCCAGCATTTT. Residues: CSARDQNQPQHF.

Comment on this clonotype: A read error may be the cause here, since a much bigger clone is one base away. V gene TRBV29-1 combines with J gene TRBJ1-1, with D tentatively TRBD1 (5 bases). The CDR3 covers 18 residues. Germline CDR1 SQVTM, CDR2 ANQGSEA. Here the CDR3 reads CGARGAAGVGSRVAEAFF. Written as DNA, the CDR3 is TGCGGCGCTCGAGGGGCAGCCGGCGTGGGAAGTCGCGTCGCTGAAGCTTTCTTT.

The CDR3 protein is CASSVAGVTYNEQYF. CDR3 nucleotide sequence: TGTGCCAGCAGTGTAGCGGGGGTTACCTACAATGAGCAGTACTTC. The rearrangement links TRBV6-5 to TRBJ2-7; 9 bases align to TRBD2. From germline, CDR1 is MNHEY and CDR2 SVGAGI. The CDR3 runs to 15 residues. The junction had 12 bases not matched to a gene; V was cut back by 5 bases and J by 7 bases.

As regards this clonotype: This CDR3 fails to terminate in the conserved phenylalanine or tryptophan, so it likely reflects a read error. This chain joins TRBV15 and TRBJ2-5; 7 bases fit TRBD1. Germline lookup yields CDR1 LNHNV and CDR2 YYDKDF (reference sequence). The CDR3 extends over 15 amino acids. V shed 5 bases, J shed 8 bases, and the junction held 14 bases outside the gene matches. CDR3 DNA sequence: TGTGCCACCAGCCCCGAACAGGGGTGGGACCGTACCCAGTACGTC. Its protein is CATSPEQGWDRTQYV.

This clonotype was counted between two and nine times. Being one base from a much bigger clone, this may be a read error. This chain connects TRBV12-3 or TRBV12-4 to TRBJ2-7, with a possible D match to TRBD1 (5 bases). V lost 2 bases and J 7 bases, leaving 18 bases between the germline ends. The CDR3 loop spans 15 amino acids. In nucleotides, the CDR3 is TGTGCCAGCAGTTTACGCGGCAGGGCGTACAATGAGCAGTACTTC. Protein product: CASSLRGRAYNEQYF.

As to this clonotype: It may be a read error: a sequence one base away is much more abundant. CDR3 DNA: TGTGCCACCAGCAGAAATGGGCCCCATGAGCAGTACTTC. Translating gives CATSRNGPHEQYF. This chain joins TRBV15 and TRBJ2-5; D remains ambiguous. CDR3 size: 13 residues. V lost 2 bases, J lost 11 bases, and 15 bases lay in between. Looked up from germline, CDR1 is LNHNV and CDR2 is YYDKDF (reference sequence). The full variable domain, with the rest looked up from reference TRBV15 and TRBJ2-5, is DAMVIQNPRYQVTQFGKPVTLSCSQTLNHNVMYWYQQKSSQAPKLLFHYYDKDFNNEADTPDNFQSRRPNTSFCFLDIRSPGLGDTAMYLCATSRNGPHEQYFGPGTRLLVL.

This clonotype was found a few times. Since a much larger clone is just one base distant, this may be a read error. This sequence joins TRBV3-1 and TRBJ2-5; TRBD1 matches at 9 bases. Judging by the DNA end, TRBJ2-1 fits better; the J call may be wrong. Per the germline V gene, CDR1 is LGHDT and CDR2 is YNNKEL (reference sequence). The CDR3 loop spans 15 amino acids. CDR3 loop: CASSRTGTGQETQFF. CDR3 in DNA: TGTGCCAGCAGCCGTACCGGGACAGGGCAAGAGACCCAGTTCTTC.

This clonotype came up many times. The chain has TRBV6-5 and TRBJ2-5; 7 bases are shared with TRBD1. The ends lost 5 bases at V and 5 bases at J; junction bases unmatched: 11. Germline loops: CDR1 MNHEY, CDR2 SVGAGI. The CDR3 is 15 amino acids. The CDR3 protein is CASSHRRQGWETQYF. The DNA of the CDR3 is TGTGCCAGCAGTCACCGACGACAGGGCTGGGAGACCCAGTACTTC.

Note on this clonotype: A much larger clone differs by one base, so this may be a read error. The CDR3 sequence: CASSIEEEQYF. The CDR3, as DNA: TGTGCCAGTAGTATAGAGGAGGAGCAGTACTTC. The chain has TRBV19 and TRBJ2-1; D unresolved. The DNA end lines up better with TRBJ2-7; the J call may be wrong. The CDR3 is 11 amino acids. Germline V gene sequence: CDR1 LNHDA, CDR2 SQIVND (reference sequence).

The chain employs TRBV19 and TRBJ2-1, with D perhaps TRBD2 (7 bases). This CDR3 spans 13 amino acids. V was pared by 8 bases and J by 4 bases, with 12 bases between. From germline, CDR1 is LNHDA and CDR2 SQIVND (reference sequence). The CDR3 protein is CASRKGGYNEQFF. The DNA of the CDR3 is TGTGCCAGTCGCAAGGGGGGGTACAATGAGCAGTTCTTC. The whole variable domain, remainder taken from reference TRBV19 and TRBJ2-1, is DGGITQSPKYLFRKEGQNVTLSCEQNLNHDAMYWYRQDPGQGLRLIYYSQIVNDFQKGDIAEGYSVSREKKESFPLTVTSAQKNPTAFYLCASRKGGYNEQFFGPGTRLTVL.

Of note for this clonotype: It may be a read error: a sequence one base away is much more abundant. The CDR3 is CASSHSPRGTQYF. CDR3 sequence (DNA): TGTGCCAGCAGTCACTCGCCTAGGGGGACCCAGTACTTC. V and J are TRBV6-6 and TRBJ2-7; a weak D match, TRBD1 (5 bases). The tail of the sequence fits TRBJ2-5 better, so the J call may be wrong. CDR1 is MNHNY, CDR2 SVGAGI, per germline (reference sequence). This CDR3 is built from 13 residues.

A remark on this clonotype: It may be a read error: a sequence one base away is much more abundant. This chain connects TRBV7-8 to TRBJ1-2; D is perhaps TRBD1 (6 bases). CDR3 length: 16 amino acids. CDR1 and CDR2 (germline): SGHVS, FQNEAQ. CDR3 DNA: TGTGCCGGCAGCTTAGCGAGAGGGGGGGGCGACTATGGCTACACCTTC. It encodes CAGSLARGGGDYGYTF.

This clonotype showed up many times. The gene calls are TRBV5-1 and TRBJ2-1; perhaps TRBD1 as D (6 bases). V was trimmed by 0 bases and J by 7 bases, leaving 14 bases between them. The CDR3 is 15 residues long. Looked up from germline, CDR1 is SGHRS and CDR2 is YFSETQ. CDR3 region: CASSLDRAARNEQFF. Here the CDR3 DNA reads TGCGCCAGCAGCTTGGACAGGGCCGCGAGAAATGAGCAGTTCTTC.

This clonotype was seen more than once but under ten times. The genes are TRBV27 and TRBJ2-2; no clear D gene. V was trimmed by 3 bases and J by 1 base, leaving 12 bases between them. The CDR3 totals 16 residues. The germline V gene has CDR1 MNHEY and CDR2 SMNVEV (reference sequence). CDR3: CASSLPSGGNTGELFF. CDR3 sequence (DNA): TGTGCCAGCAGTTTGCCGAGTGGTGGGAACACCGGGGAGCTGTTTTTT.

The V gene is TRBV28, the J gene TRBJ1-1; 9 nucleotides line up with TRBD1. CDR1 and CDR2 from the germline V gene are MDHEN and SYDVKM. V trimming: 1 base; J trimming: 5 bases; junction bases outside the gene matches: 5. The CDR3 totals 15 residues. The CDR3 is CASSLYGTGRTEAFF. The DNA of the CDR3 is TGTGCCAGCAGTTTATACGGGACAGGGCGGACTGAAGCTTTCTTT.

The chain recombines TRBV7-6 with TRBJ2-5; D is perhaps TRBD1 or TRBD2 (5 bases each). CDR1 is SGHVS and CDR2 is FNYEAQ in the germline V gene. The CDR3 sequence is 18 residues long. Trimming removed 5 bases from V and 5 bases from J, with 27 bases in between. CDR3 DNA: TGTGCCAGCAGCCCGGATTTATCCGGGACGCCAGATCGCGAGACCCAGTACTTC. It yields the protein CASSPDLSGTPDRETQYF.

The chain employs TRBV5-1 and TRBJ1-3, with TRBD1 as a possible D gene (5 bases). This CDR3 comprises 17 residues. CDR1 is SGHRS, CDR2 YFSETQ, per germline. V was shortened by 1 base and J by 0 bases, with 14 bases between the two germline ends. The CDR3 loop is CASSLLAVGGSGNTIYF. The CDR3 nucleotides are TGCGCCAGCAGCTTGTTGGCCGTCGGGGGCTCTGGAAACACCATATATTTT.

This clonotype was detected only a few times. In DNA, the CDR3 is TGCAGTGCTAGCTCAGGGGGCGCTCCCGGTGAGCAGTTCTTC. Amino acid sequence: CSASSGGAPGEQFF. The genes are TRBV20-1 and TRBJ2-1; 8 nucleotides line up with TRBD1. Germline lookup yields CDR1 DFQATT and CDR2 SNEGSKA (reference sequence). J lost 9 bases, V lost 3 bases, and 10 bases had no gene match. The CDR3 has 14 amino acids.

The gene calls are TRBV20-1 and TRBJ2-1, with D tentatively TRBD2 (5 bases). The CDR3 consists of 14 residues. Trimming took off 0 bases at V and 6 bases at J, with 12 bases between the two ends. The germline gives CDR1 DFQATT, CDR2 SNEGSKA (reference sequence). The CDR3 loop is CSARDWESLNEQFF. The CDR3 region has the DNA TGCAGTGCTAGAGATTGGGAGAGCCTCAATGAGCAGTTCTTC.

This clonotype was recorded many times. This chain uses TRBV20-1 with TRBJ2-1; perhaps TRBD2 as D (6 bases). The germline V and J ends were trimmed by 4 bases and 5 bases, with 15 bases remaining between them. Germline loops: CDR1 DFQATT, CDR2 SNEGSKA (reference sequence). This CDR3 comprises 14 residues. CDR3 sequence: CSAIGLRGNNEQFF. The CDR3 DNA follows: TGCAGTGCTATCGGCCTCCGCGGGAACAATGAGCAGTTCTTC.

In this sample, this clonotype turned up many times. V and J are TRBV5-1 and TRBJ2-7, with 10 bases fitting TRBD1. The V and J ends lost 1 base and 2 bases, in that order; junction bases with no gene match: 3. CDR1 is SGHRS and CDR2 is YFSETQ in the germline V gene. This CDR3 is 15 amino acids long. CDR3 sequence reads: CASSLPGQGTYEQYF. The CDR3 nucleotides are TGCGCCAGCAGCTTGCCGGGACAGGGGACCTACGAGCAGTACTTC.